At least ten counts were recorded for the clone carrying this T cell receptor (beta chain). The antigen is not known. The CDR3 consists of 14 residues. Germline CDR1 MNHEY, CDR2 SVGEGT. The V end was cut by 5 bases, the J end by 7 bases, with 17 bases between. The data stem from a study of T-cell reconstitution after alpha-beta-depleted transplantation in children. Unique molecular identifiers featured in how the TCRbeta library was prepared. TCRdb used MiXCR to reprocess the PCR reads, holding one entry per CDR3 protein. The data hold hundreds of thousands of distinct CDR3 sequences, with about 8.7% observed a single time. Study results and limitations: Newly generated T cells supplied most T-cell counts and diversity one year post-transplant. The study reportedly traced alpha-beta T cells about two months after transplant to several hundred expanded graft clones.

Material: PBMCs, mostly from graft donor cells, obtained 360 days after TCRalphabeta/CD19-depleted stem cell transplant. This rearrangement joins TRBV6-2 or TRBV6-3 to TRBJ1-1; perhaps TRBD1 as D (6 bases). The source of this sequence is a male patient aged 2-15 years who had a stem cell transplant for acute myeloid leukemia, so the T cells may come from the graft donor. The CDR3 loop is CASSPPHRGGEAFF. As DNA, the CDR3 is TGTGCCAGCAGTCCCCCCCATAGGGGGGGTGAAGCTTTCTTT.